This T cell receptor (beta chain) appears in the sequencing data of a study of cytomegalovirus exposure and HLA in healthy donors. Points on this clone: The antigen is undetermined.

General observations from the study: According to the study, 150 to 200 TCR beta chains were cytomegalovirus-associated. Most sequenced TCRs were rare (though some public TCRs occurred in many donors). The CMV antigen specificity of a few CMV-associated chains was confirmed through in vitro analysis.

The CDR3 extends over 14 amino acids. V was clipped by 5 bases and J by 2 bases; unmatched bases: 4. Germline CDR1 reads SGHRS; CDR2 reads YFSETQ. The method was immunoSEQ multiplex PCR; TCRdb's version includes in-frame clones alone and lacks a portion of them. The table shows 150,000 to 200,000 clones, with approximately 87% occurring only once. Sequenced input: PBMCs. The V and J genes are TRBV5-1 and TRBJ2-7, with TRBD2 matching over 10 bases. The TCR originated in a woman aged 25 to 45 in good health and CMV-seronegative. Here the CDR3 DNA reads TGCGCCAGCAGGGATAGCGGGGGGACCTACGAGCAGTACTTC. It codes for CASRDSGGTYEQYF.